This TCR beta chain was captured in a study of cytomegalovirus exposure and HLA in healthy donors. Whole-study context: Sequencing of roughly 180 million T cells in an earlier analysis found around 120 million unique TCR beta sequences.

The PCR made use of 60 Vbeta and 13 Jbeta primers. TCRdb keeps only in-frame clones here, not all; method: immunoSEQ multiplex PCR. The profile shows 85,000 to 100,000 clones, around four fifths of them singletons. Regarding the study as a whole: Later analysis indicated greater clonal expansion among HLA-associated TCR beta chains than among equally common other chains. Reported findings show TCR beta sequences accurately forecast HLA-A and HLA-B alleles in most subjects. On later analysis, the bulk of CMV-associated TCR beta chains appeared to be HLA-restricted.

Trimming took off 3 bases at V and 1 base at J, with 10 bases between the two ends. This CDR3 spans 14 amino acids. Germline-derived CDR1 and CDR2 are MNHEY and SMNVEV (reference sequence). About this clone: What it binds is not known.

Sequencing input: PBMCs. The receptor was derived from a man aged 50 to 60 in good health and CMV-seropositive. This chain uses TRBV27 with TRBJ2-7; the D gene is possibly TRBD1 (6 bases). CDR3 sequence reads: CASSFFQGSYEQYF. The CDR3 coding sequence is TGTGCCAGCAGTTTTTTCCAGGGGTCCTACGAGCAGTACTTC.